This T cell receptor (beta chain) was identified during a study of post-analysis software for immune sequencing data. Whole-study results and caveats: TRBV5-6, TRBV5-1 and TRBV20-1 belonged to a set of roughly 5 TRBV segments that were more frequent in patients than controls.

Germline V gene sequence: CDR1 SGHAT, CDR2 FQNNGV. The CDR3 is 18 residues long. The V and J ends lost 6 bases and 7 bases respectively, with 28 bases between them. Unique molecular identifiers tagged the TCR beta cDNA libraries. TCRdb re-called the PCR reads through MiXCR, storing one row per CDR3 protein. The sample contains roughly 670,000 distinct CDR3 sequences, 55% to 70% of which appear only once. About this clonotype itself: Its antigen is undetermined.

The sequenced sample consisted of blood. This chain connects TRBV11-2 to TRBJ2-1; a weak D match, TRBD1 (5 bases). The receptor comes from a girl aged 2-10 years with multiple sclerosis. The CDR3 DNA is TGTGCCAGCAGTCACTATCGGACACCCCAATTACACGGGAATGAGCAGTTCTTC. Translating gives CASSHYRTPQLHGNEQFF.